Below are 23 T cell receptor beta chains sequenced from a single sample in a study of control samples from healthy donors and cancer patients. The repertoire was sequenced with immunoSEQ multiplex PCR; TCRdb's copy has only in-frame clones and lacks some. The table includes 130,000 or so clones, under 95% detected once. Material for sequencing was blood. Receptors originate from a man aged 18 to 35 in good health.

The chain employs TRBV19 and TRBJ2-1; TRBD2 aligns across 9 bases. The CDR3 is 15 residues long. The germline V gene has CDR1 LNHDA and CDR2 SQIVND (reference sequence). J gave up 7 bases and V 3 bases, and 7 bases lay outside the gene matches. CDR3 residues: CASSISAGGRNEQFF. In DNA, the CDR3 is TGTGCCAGTAGTATCTCGGCGGGGGGGAGAAATGAGCAGTTCTTC.

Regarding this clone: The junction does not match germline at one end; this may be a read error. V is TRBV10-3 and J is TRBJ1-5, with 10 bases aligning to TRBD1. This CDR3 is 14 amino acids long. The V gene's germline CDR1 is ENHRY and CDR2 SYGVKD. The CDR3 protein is CAISKTGGNEPQHF. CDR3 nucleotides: TGTGCCATCAGTAAGACAGGGGGCAATGAGCCCCAGCATTTT.

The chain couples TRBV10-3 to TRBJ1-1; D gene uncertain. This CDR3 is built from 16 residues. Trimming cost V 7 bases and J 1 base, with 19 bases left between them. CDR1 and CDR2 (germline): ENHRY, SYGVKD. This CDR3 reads CAIKSSGRLENTEAFF. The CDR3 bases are TGTGCCATCAAGTCCTCTGGACGGCTGGAGAACACTGAAGCTTTCTTT.

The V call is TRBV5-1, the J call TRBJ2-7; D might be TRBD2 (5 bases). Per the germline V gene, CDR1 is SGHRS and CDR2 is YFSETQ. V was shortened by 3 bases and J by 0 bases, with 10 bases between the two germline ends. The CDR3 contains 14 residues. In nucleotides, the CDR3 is TGCGCCAGCAGCTCTCACGGGGACTCCTACGAGCAGTACTTC. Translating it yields CASSSHGDSYEQYF.

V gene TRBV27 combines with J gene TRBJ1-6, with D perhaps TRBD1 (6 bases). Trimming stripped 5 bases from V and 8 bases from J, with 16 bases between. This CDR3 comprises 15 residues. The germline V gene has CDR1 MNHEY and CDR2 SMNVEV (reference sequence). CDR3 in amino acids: CASSPRRGNDSPLHF. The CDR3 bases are TGTGCCAGCAGTCCCCGCAGGGGTAATGATTCACCCCTCCACTTT.

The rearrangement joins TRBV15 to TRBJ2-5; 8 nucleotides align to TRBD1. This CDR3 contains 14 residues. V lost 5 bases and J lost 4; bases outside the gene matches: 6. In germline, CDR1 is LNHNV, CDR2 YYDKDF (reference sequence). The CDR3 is CATSPTGVRETQYF. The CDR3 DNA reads TGTGCCACCAGCCCGACAGGGGTCCGAGAGACCCAGTACTTC. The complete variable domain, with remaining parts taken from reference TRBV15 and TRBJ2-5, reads DAMVIQNPRYQVTQFGKPVTLSCSQTLNHNVMYWYQQKSSQAPKLLFHYYDKDFNNEADTPDNFQSRRPNTSFCFLDIRSPGLGDTAMYLCATSPTGVRETQYFGPGTRLLVL.

CDR3 sequence reads: CASSLDSSNYGYTF. DNA of the CDR3: TGTGCCAGCAGTCTAGACTCATCCAACTATGGCTACACCTTC. The chain combines TRBV7-9 with TRBJ1-2; D gene unclear. Germline CDR1 is SEHNR and CDR2 is FQNEAQ (reference sequence). V was clipped by 6 bases and J by 2 bases, with 13 bases between them. This CDR3 has 14 residues.

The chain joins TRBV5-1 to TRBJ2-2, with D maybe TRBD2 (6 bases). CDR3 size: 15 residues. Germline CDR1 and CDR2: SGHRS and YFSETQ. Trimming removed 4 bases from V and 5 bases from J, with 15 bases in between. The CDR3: CASSPTAGLTGELFF. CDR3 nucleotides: TGCGCCAGCAGCCCCACCGCTGGACTAACCGGGGAGCTGTTTTTT. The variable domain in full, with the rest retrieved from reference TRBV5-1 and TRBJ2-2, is KAGVTQTPRYLIKTRGQQVTLSCSPISGHRSVSWYQQTPGQGLQFLFEYFSETQRNKGNFPGRFSGRQFSNSRSEMNVSTLELGDSALYLCASSPTAGLTGELFFGEGSRLTVL.

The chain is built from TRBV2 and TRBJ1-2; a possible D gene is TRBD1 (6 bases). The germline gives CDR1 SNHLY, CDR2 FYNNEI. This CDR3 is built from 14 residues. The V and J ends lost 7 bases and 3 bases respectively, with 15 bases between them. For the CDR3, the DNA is TGTGCCAGCATGCGTGGGGGGGGCGACTATGGCTACACCTTC. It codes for CASMRGGGDYGYTF.

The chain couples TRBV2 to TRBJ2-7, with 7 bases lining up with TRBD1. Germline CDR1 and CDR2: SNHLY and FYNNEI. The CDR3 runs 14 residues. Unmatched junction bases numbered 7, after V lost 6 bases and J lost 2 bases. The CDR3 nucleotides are TGTGCCAGCAGCCGGGACAGCCAAGCCTACGAGCAGTACTTC. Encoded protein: CASSRDSQAYEQYF.

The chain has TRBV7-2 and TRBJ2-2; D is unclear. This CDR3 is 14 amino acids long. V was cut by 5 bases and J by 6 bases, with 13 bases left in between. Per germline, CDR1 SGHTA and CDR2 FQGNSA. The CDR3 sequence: CASSALGAPGELFF. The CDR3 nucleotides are TGTGCCAGCAGCGCTTTAGGTGCGCCCGGGGAGCTGTTTTTT.

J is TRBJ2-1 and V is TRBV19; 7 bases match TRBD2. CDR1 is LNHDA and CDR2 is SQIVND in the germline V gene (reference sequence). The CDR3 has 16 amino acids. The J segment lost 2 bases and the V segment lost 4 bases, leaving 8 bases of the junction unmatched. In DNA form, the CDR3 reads TGTGCCAGTAGTACCCTTTCGGGGGGTCCCTACAATGAGCAGTTCTTC. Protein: CASSTLSGGPYNEQFF.

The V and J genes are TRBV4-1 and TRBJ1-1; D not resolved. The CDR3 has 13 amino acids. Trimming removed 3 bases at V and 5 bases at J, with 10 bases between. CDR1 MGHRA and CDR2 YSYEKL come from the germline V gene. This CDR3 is CASSQGSGTEAFF. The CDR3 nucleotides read TGCGCCAGCAGCCAGGGGTCGGGGACTGAAGCTTTCTTT.

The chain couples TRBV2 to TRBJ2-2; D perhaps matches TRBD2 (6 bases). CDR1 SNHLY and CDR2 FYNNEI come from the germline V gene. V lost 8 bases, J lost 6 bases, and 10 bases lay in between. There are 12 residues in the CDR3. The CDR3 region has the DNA TGTGCCAGCCACCGGGACTCCGGGGAGCTGTTTTTT. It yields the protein CASHRDSGELFF.

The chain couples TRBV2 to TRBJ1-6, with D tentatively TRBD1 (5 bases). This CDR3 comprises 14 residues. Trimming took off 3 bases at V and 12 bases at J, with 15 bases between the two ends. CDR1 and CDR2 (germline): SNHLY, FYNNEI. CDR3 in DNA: TGTGCCAGCAGTGATCAGGGTTCAGTCGGACCCCTCCACTTT. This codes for CASSDQGSVGPLHF.

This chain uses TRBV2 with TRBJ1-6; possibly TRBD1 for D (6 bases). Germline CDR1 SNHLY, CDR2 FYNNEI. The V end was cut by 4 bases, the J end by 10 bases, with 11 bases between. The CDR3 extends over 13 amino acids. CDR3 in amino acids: CASSAQGSSPLHF. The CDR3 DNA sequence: TGTGCCAGCAGTGCACAGGGCAGCTCACCCCTCCACTTT.

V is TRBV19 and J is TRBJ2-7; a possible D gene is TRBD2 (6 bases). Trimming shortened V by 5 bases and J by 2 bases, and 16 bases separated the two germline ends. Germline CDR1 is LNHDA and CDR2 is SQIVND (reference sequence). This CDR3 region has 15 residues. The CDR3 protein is CASSEEWGGPYEQYF. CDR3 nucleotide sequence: TGTGCCAGTAGTGAAGAGTGGGGAGGACCCTACGAGCAGTACTTC.

The CDR3 nucleotides are TGTGCCAGCAGACGGGCCGGTCTCTGGGGCTACACCTTC. Residues: CASRRAGLWGYTF. The gene calls are TRBV12-3 or TRBV12-4 and TRBJ1-2; unclear D gene. The CDR3 runs 13 residues. Between the trimmed V and J ends, which lost 6 bases and 8 bases, there was a span of 16 bases.

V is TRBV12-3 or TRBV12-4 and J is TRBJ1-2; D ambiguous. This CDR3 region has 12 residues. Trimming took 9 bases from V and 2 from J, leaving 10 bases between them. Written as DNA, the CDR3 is TGTGCCAGTACCTGGGAAAACTATGGCTACACCTTC. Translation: CASTWENYGYTF.

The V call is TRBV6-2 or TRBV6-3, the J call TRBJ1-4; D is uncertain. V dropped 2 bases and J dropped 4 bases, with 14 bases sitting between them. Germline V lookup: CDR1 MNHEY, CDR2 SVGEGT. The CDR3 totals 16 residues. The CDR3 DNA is TGTGCCAGCAGTTACCGCGTGATCAACTATAATGAAAAACTGTTTTTT. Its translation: CASSYRVINYNEKLFF.

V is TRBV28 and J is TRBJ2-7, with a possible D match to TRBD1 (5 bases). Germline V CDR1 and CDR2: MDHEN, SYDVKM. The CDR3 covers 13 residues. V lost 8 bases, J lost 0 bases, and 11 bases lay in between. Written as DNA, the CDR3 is TGTGCCAGCCGTAGACAGTCCTCCTACGAGCAGTACTTC. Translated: CASRRQSSYEQYF.

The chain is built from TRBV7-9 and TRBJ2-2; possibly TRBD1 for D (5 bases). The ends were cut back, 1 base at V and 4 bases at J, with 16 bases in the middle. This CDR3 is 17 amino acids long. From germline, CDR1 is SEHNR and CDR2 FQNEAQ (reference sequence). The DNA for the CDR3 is TGTGCCAGCAGCTTAGGAGGTATACCCCAGGGCACCGGGGAGCTGTTTTTT. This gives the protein CASSLGGIPQGTGELFF.

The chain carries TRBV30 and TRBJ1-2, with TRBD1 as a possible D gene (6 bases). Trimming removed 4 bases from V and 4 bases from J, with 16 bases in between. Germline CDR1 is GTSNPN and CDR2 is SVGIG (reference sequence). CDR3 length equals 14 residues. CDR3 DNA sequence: TGTGCCTGGAACGGAGCAGGGGCATCCTATGGCTACACCTTC. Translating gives CAWNGAGASYGYTF.